Below are 9 T cell receptor beta chains sequenced from a single sample in a study of T cells in Graves' hyperthyroidism and ophthalmopathy. RNA transcripts served as the template for amplifying TCR beta CDR3 regions. A set of HTBI primers served as the primers for a first-round RT-PCR of the TCR CDR3. TCRdb itself ran the multiplex PCR reads through MiXCR, one entry per CDR3 protein. The sample holds some 620,000 distinct CDR3 sequences; about 17% are singletons and the top ten take approximately 3.8%. Sequenced: blood. These receptors were taken from a woman younger than 45 with Graves' hyperthyroidism.

This clonotype was found a few times. The chain uses TRBV7-9 and TRBJ2-7, with D hard to call. V lost 4 bases to trimming and J lost 9 bases, with 10 bases between them. The CDR3 totals 11 residues. The V gene's germline CDR1 is SEHNR and CDR2 FQNEAQ (reference sequence). Written as DNA, the CDR3 is TGTGCCAGCAGCTCAGCTCTCGGGCAGTACTTC. Amino acids: CASSSALGQYF.

This clonotype showed up many times. This chain uses TRBV28 with TRBJ1-2; 10 positions match TRBD1. CDR1 MDHEN and CDR2 SYDVKM come from the germline V gene. The junction had 6 bases not matched to a gene; V was cut back by 1 base and J by 7 bases. The CDR3 contains 15 residues. CDR3 residues: CASSLFPRTGGGYTF. In DNA, the CDR3 is TGTGCCAGCAGTTTATTCCCTAGGACAGGGGGTGGCTACACCTTC.

This clonotype has ten or more counts. The genes are TRBV12-3 or TRBV12-4 and TRBJ2-3, with TRBD2 matching over 11 bases. This CDR3 is built from 15 residues. With V trimmed by 7 bases and J by 5 bases, 8 bases remained unmatched. DNA of the CDR3: TGTGCCAGCAATCCGGGACTAGCGGAGTTAGATACGCAGTATTTT. It codes for CASNPGLAELDTQYF.

This clonotype has ten or more counts. This rearrangement joins TRBV7-8 to TRBJ2-3, with D possibly called TRBD1 or TRBD2 (5 bases each). V was shortened by 4 bases and J by 8 bases, with 19 bases between the two germline ends. Germline V gene lookup returns CDR1 SGHVS and CDR2 FQNEAQ. The CDR3 consists of 15 residues. The CDR3 spells CASSSLRGTQGTQYF. CDR3 nucleotide sequence: TGTGCCAGCAGCTCTCTCCGGGGCACCCAGGGTACGCAGTATTTT.

In this sample, this clonotype turned up a few times. The chain recombines TRBV4-2 with TRBJ1-1, with D possibly TRBD1 on 6 matching bases. Deletions cut 3 bases from V and 3 bases from J, with 17 bases between. The CDR3 extends over 16 amino acids. The V gene's germline CDR1 is LGHNA and CDR2 YNFKEQ. CDR3 amino acids: CASSQDNRVWDTEAFF. The CDR3 nucleotides read TGTGCCAGCAGCCAGGACAACAGGGTATGGGACACTGAAGCTTTCTTT.

CDR3 amino acids: CASRQITNTGELFF. The CDR3 bases are TGTGCCAGTAGACAGATCACGAACACCGGGGAGCTGTTTTTT. The V gene is TRBV6-1, the J gene TRBJ2-2, with TRBD1 as a possible D gene (5 bases). The CDR3 length is 14 residues. The germline V and J ends were trimmed by 9 bases and 0 bases, with 11 bases remaining between them. Per the germline V gene, CDR1 is MNHNS and CDR2 is SASEGT.

This clonotype was seen repeatedly, ten times or more. The chain carries TRBV28 and TRBJ1-2, with D hard to call. V was shortened by 6 bases and J by 5 bases, with 13 bases between the two germline ends. CDR3 length equals 13 residues. The germline V gene has CDR1 MDHEN and CDR2 SYDVKM. The CDR3 nucleotides read TGTGCCAGCAGGGATGGGGAGCCGTATGGCTACACCTTC. It encodes CASRDGEPYGYTF.

This clonotype was seen a handful of times. The chain couples TRBV6-2 or TRBV6-3 to TRBJ1-1, with D possibly TRBD1 on 6 matching bases. CDR1 MNHEY and CDR2 SVGEGT come from the germline V gene. V was clipped by 6 bases and J by 0 bases, with 14 bases between them. The CDR3 sequence is 15 residues long. CDR3 nucleotides: TGTGCCAGCAGACTAAGACAGGCCATGAACACTGAAGCTTTCTTT. Translating it yields CASRLRQAMNTEAFF.

This clonotype came up many times. The chain uses TRBV2 and TRBJ2-7; D might be TRBD1 (5 bases). This CDR3 has 15 amino acids. Germline loops: CDR1 SNHLY, CDR2 FYNNEI. V was trimmed by 4 bases and J by 2 bases, leaving 15 bases between them. The CDR3 coding sequence is TGTGCCAGCAGTGCCAGGAAGGACAAGACCTACGAGCAGTACTTC. Amino acid sequence: CASSARKDKTYEQYF.